These 28 T cell receptor beta chains were all obtained from the same sample, sequenced in a study of cytomegalovirus exposure and HLA in healthy donors. It was with 60 Vbeta and 13 Jbeta primers that the PCR ran. Here immunoSEQ multiplex PCR was the method, and the copy in TCRdb shows in-frame clones only, minus some. The repertoire includes around 100,000 clones, approximately 85% of them detected once, and about 3.9% sits in the top ten. Sequencing was carried out using PBMCs. The receptors originated from a man aged 30-40 years in good health and CMV-seronegative.

The V call is TRBV10-3, the J call TRBJ2-1; 10 bases map to TRBD2. The germline gives CDR1 ENHRY, CDR2 SYGVKD. The CDR3 sequence is 15 residues long. J gave up 8 bases and V 6 bases, and 10 bases lay outside the gene matches. CDR3 nucleotide sequence: TGTGCCATCAGGACGGGAGAGCGGGAGGGGGATGAGCAGTTCTTC. Its protein product is CAIRTGEREGDEQFF.

The chain has TRBV5-1 and TRBJ1-2, with 7 bases identical to TRBD1. There are 13 residues in the CDR3. J was trimmed by 1 base and V by 5 bases; bases with no gene match: 2. Germline V gene lookup returns CDR1 SGHRS and CDR2 YFSETQ. The CDR3, as DNA: TGCGCCAGCAGACAGGGGATTAACTATGGCTACACCTTC. Residues: CASRQGINYGYTF.

The chain joins TRBV14 to TRBJ2-7, with D tentatively TRBD1 (5 bases). CDR1 and CDR2 (germline): SGHDN, FVKESK. The CDR3 is 15 residues long. The V gene lost 6 bases and the J gene lost 3 bases, with 18 bases spanning the gap. CDR3 loop: CASSRTITNIYEQYF. The CDR3 nucleotides are TGTGCCAGCAGTCGGACAATTACAAACATCTACGAGCAGTACTTC.

This chain links TRBV5-1 with TRBJ2-7, with 8 bases aligning to TRBD1. The CDR3 has 13 residues. Unmatched junction bases numbered 5, after V lost 4 bases and J lost 5 bases. CDR1 SGHRS and CDR2 YFSETQ come from the germline V gene. CDR3 residues: CASSADRADEQYF. The CDR3 coding sequence is TGCGCCAGCAGCGCGGACAGGGCGGACGAGCAGTACTTC.

The genes are TRBV2 and TRBJ1-2; D is unresolved. Germline assignment: CDR1 SNHLY and CDR2 FYNNEI. The CDR3 runs 13 residues. Deletions cut 3 bases from V and 4 bases from J, with 9 bases between. CDR3 residues: CASSDQVSYGYTF. CDR3 nucleotide sequence: TGTGCCAGCAGTGATCAGGTTTCCTATGGCTACACCTTC.

A single count supports this clone. This chain joins TRBV20-1 and TRBJ1-2, with D unresolved. The germline gives CDR1 DFQATT, CDR2 SNEGSKA (reference sequence). CDR3 size: 10 residues. V was clipped by 2 bases and J by 9 bases, with 7 bases between them. The CDR3 bases are TGCAGTGCTAGAACGGGGAGCTACACCTTC. It is translated as CSARTGSYTF.

This chain links TRBV6-5 with TRBJ2-5, with TRBD1 matching 10 bases. Germline CDR1 is MNHEY and CDR2 is SVGAGI. V lost 5 bases to trimming and J lost 5 bases; unmatched junction nucleotides: 8. CDR3 size: 15 residues. CDR3 protein: CASSAGTGVFETQYF. The DNA of the CDR3 is TGTGCCAGCAGTGCCGGGACAGGGGTTTTCGAGACCCAGTACTTC.

V is TRBV15 and J is TRBJ1-1, with 9 bases identical to TRBD1. V lost 9 bases and J lost 5; bases outside the gene matches: 7. The V gene's germline CDR1 is LNHNV and CDR2 YYDKDF (reference sequence). This CDR3 spans 13 amino acids. The CDR3 nucleotides read TGTGCCACTAATCACAGGGGGCGGACTGAAGCTTTCTTT. Residues: CATNHRGRTEAFF.

J is TRBJ1-2 and V is TRBV2; D is ambiguous. CDR3 length: 11 residues. The germline V gene has CDR1 SNHLY and CDR2 FYNNEI. V was clipped by 8 bases and J by 0 bases, with 4 bases between them. The CDR3 DNA reads TGTGCCAGCGACTCTAACTATGGCTACACCTTC. Amino acid sequence: CASDSNYGYTF.

The chain carries TRBV7-3 and TRBJ2-5; D is unclear. V was cut by 0 bases and J by 2 bases, with 10 bases left in between. Germline CDR1 SGHTA, CDR2 FQGTGA. This CDR3 comprises 15 residues. CDR3: CASSLTYNQQETQYF. The CDR3 coding sequence is TGTGCCAGCAGCTTAACGTACAATCAGCAAGAGACCCAGTACTTC.

This chain links TRBV6-1 with TRBJ2-3; 11 bases match TRBD2. The ends lost 1 base at V and 2 bases at J; junction bases unmatched: 5. CDR1 MNHNS and CDR2 SASEGT come from the germline V gene. The CDR3 is 17 amino acids. The CDR3 nucleotides read TGTGCCAGCAGTGAAGTTCTAGCGGGGGGCCCCACAGATACGCAGTATTTT. The encoded protein is CASSEVLAGGPTDTQYF.

The rearrangement links TRBV4-1 to TRBJ2-3, with D tentatively TRBD2 (6 bases). The V gene's germline CDR1 is MGHRA and CDR2 YSYEKL. The CDR3 sequence is 17 residues long. The V end was cut by 7 bases, the J end by 4 bases, with 24 bases between. This chain's CDR3 is CASTPMQTSILPDTQYF. The CDR3 DNA reads as TGCGCCAGCACCCCAATGCAGACTAGTATACTCCCAGATACGCAGTATTTT.

The J gene is TRBJ1-4, the V gene TRBV6-1; D gene uncertain. Germline V gene sequence: CDR1 MNHNS, CDR2 SASEGT. The CDR3 is 13 residues long. Trimming shortened V by 1 base and J by 6 bases, and 6 bases separated the two germline ends. CDR3 loop: CASSEEEDEKLFF. CDR3 nucleotides: TGTGCCAGCAGTGAAGAGGAGGATGAAAAACTGTTTTTT.

J is TRBJ2-7 and V is TRBV10-3; tentative D call: TRBD1 (6 bases). CDR1 ENHRY and CDR2 SYGVKD come from the germline V gene. V was clipped by 6 bases and J by 3 bases, with 9 bases between them. This CDR3 contains 12 residues. The CDR3 nucleotides read TGTGCCATCAGGGACAGCAACTACGAGCAGTACTTC. As protein: CAIRDSNYEQYF.

This rearrangement joins TRBV7-2 to TRBJ2-6, with TRBD1 identical over 7 bases. This CDR3 has 16 residues. The V segment lost 1 base and the J segment 2 bases; nucleotides outside the gene matches: 2. Germline lookup yields CDR1 SGHTA and CDR2 FQGNSA. The CDR3 region is CASSLVGGAGANVLTF. CDR3 coding DNA: TGTGCCAGCAGCTTAGTAGGGGGCGCTGGGGCCAACGTCCTGACTTTC.

The chain combines TRBV5-1 with TRBJ1-1; 10 bases fit TRBD1. CDR1 and CDR2 (germline): SGHRS, YFSETQ. This CDR3 spans 17 amino acids. J was trimmed by 1 base and V by 1 base; bases with no gene match: 7. This CDR3 reads CASSLSGTGVPNTEAFF. In DNA form, the CDR3 reads TGCGCCAGCAGCTTGTCCGGGACAGGGGTCCCGAACACTGAAGCTTTCTTT.

This clone has a single count. The chain couples TRBV6-5 to TRBJ1-1; D might be TRBD1 (5 bases). Looked up from germline, CDR1 is MNHEY and CDR2 is SVGAGI. V was clipped by 5 bases and J by 0 bases, with 13 bases between them. This CDR3 comprises 15 residues. CDR3 coding DNA: TGTGCCAGCAGTAAAACAGGATACATGAACACTGAAGCTTTCTTT. This encodes CASSKTGYMNTEAFF.

The chain is built from TRBV5-1 and TRBJ2-3; 8 bases line up with TRBD2. From germline, CDR1 is SGHRS and CDR2 YFSETQ. The CDR3 sequence is 14 residues long. Trimming removed 1 base from V and 5 bases from J; junction bases left unmatched: 3. The DNA for the CDR3 is TGCGCCAGCAGCTTGCGGGGGGGTGAAGATACGCAGTATTTT. Its protein is CASSLRGGEDTQYF.

V gene TRBV7-8 combines with J gene TRBJ2-3, with TRBD2 matching over 10 bases. Germline CDR1 is SGHVS and CDR2 is FQNEAQ. The CDR3 is 16 amino acids. V shed 5 bases, J shed 6 bases, and the junction held 11 bases outside the gene matches. CDR3 sequence (DNA): TGTGCCAGCAGCATGAGAGCGGGGGGGCGAACTGATACGCAGTATTTT. Translation: CASSMRAGGRTDTQYF.

The chain uses TRBV29-1 and TRBJ2-2; 7 nucleotides line up with TRBD2. Germline assignment: CDR1 SQVTM and CDR2 ANQGSEA. V was clipped by 6 bases and J by 5 bases; unmatched bases: 9. The CDR3 totals 14 residues. CDR3 residues: CSVRRGGRTGELFF. The CDR3 DNA reads as TGCAGCGTCCGCCGGGGAGGGAGGACCGGGGAGCTGTTTTTT.

V and J are TRBV4-3 and TRBJ2-2; possibly TRBD1 for D (7 bases). Trimming stripped 1 base from V and 8 bases from J, with 14 bases between. The CDR3 loop spans 15 amino acids. Germline loops: CDR1 LGHNA, CDR2 YSLEER. CDR3 sequence: CASSQVPGGYGELFF. CDR3 nucleotide sequence: TGCGCCAGCAGCCAAGTCCCAGGGGGGTATGGGGAGCTGTTTTTT.

The V and J genes are TRBV5-1 and TRBJ1-2, with D hard to call. CDR3 length: 15 residues. Deletions cut 1 base from V and 6 bases from J, with 16 bases between. Germline values: CDR1 SGHRS, CDR2 YFSETQ. The CDR3, as DNA: TGCGCCAGCAGCTTGAGCGGCCTACCGCCAAATGGCTACACCTTC. Encoded protein: CASSLSGLPPNGYTF. The full variable domain, with the rest looked up from reference TRBV5-1 and TRBJ1-2, is KAGVTQTPRYLIKTRGQQVTLSCSPISGHRSVSWYQQTPGQGLQFLFEYFSETQRNKGNFPGRFSGRQFSNSRSEMNVSTLELGDSALYLCASSLSGLPPNGYTFGSGTRLTVV.

This chain connects TRBV10-3 to TRBJ2-3; possibly TRBD1 for D (5 bases). Trimming stripped 10 bases from V and 2 bases from J, with 19 bases between. The germline CDR1 and CDR2 sequences are ENHRY and SYGVKD. The CDR3 covers 15 residues. The DNA of the CDR3 is TGTGCCACGACTGAAAGGGGTACAGACACAGATACGCAGTATTTT. It encodes CATTERGTDTDTQYF.

The rearrangement joins TRBV5-5 to TRBJ1-2; tentative D call: TRBD1 (6 bases). This CDR3 contains 16 residues. Trimming left V 3 bases short and J 7 bases short, with 22 bases between. Looked up from germline, CDR1 is SGHKS and CDR2 is YYEKEE (reference sequence). In DNA form, the CDR3 reads TGTGCCAGCAGCTCTAATCCGGGACAATCTCGGTCTGGCTACACCTTC. This codes for CASSSNPGQSRSGYTF. Based on the CDR3 plus reference TRBV5-5 and TRBJ1-2, the full variable domain is DAGVTQSPTHLIKTRGQQVTLRCSPISGHKSVSWYQQVLGQGPQFIFQYYEKEERGRGNFPDRFSARQFPNYSSELNVNALLLGDSALYLCASSSNPGQSRSGYTFGSGTRLTVV.

The chain couples TRBV4-3 to TRBJ2-7; D is ambiguous. The CDR3 spans 16 residues. Germline V lookup: CDR1 LGHNA, CDR2 YSLEER. V was pared by 0 bases and J by 0 bases, with 12 bases between. As DNA, the CDR3 is TGCGCCAGCAGCCAAGACTCGCGGAGCCTCTCCTACGAGCAGTACTTC. Protein product: CASSQDSRSLSYEQYF.

J is TRBJ1-1 and V is TRBV11-2, with TRBD1 matching 11 bases. The CDR3 runs 14 residues. After removal of 7 bases from V and 3 bases from J, the junction contained 4 bases not matched to a gene. The germline gives CDR1 SGHAT, CDR2 FQNNGV. The CDR3 bases are TGTGCCAGCACCGCGGACAGGGGGCACACTGAAGCTTTCTTT. Its protein is CASTADRGHTEAFF. Full variable domain (rest looked up from reference TRBV11-2 and TRBJ1-1): EAGVAQSPRYKIIEKRQSVAFWCNPISGHATLYWYQQILGQGPKLLIQFQNNGVVDDSQLPKDRFSAERLKGVDSTLKIQPAKLEDSAVYLCASTADRGHTEAFFGQGTRLTVV.

This clone was picked up one time. The chain links TRBV19 to TRBJ1-2; the match to TRBD1 covers 7 bases. V was pared by 1 base and J by 4 bases, with 9 bases of the junction left unmatched. The CDR3 contains 16 residues. From germline, CDR1 is LNHDA and CDR2 SQIVND (reference sequence). The CDR3 reads CASSIGRGYSGYGYTF. The CDR3 nucleotides are TGTGCCAGTAGTATAGGCAGGGGGTATTCGGGCTATGGCTACACCTTC.

This clone was detected only once. The gene calls are TRBV29-1 and TRBJ2-2, with TRBD1 matching over 9 bases. V shed 5 bases and J 7 bases; nucleotides not matched to a gene: 11. The germline CDR1 and CDR2 sequences are SQVTM and ANQGSEA. The CDR3 covers 15 residues. The CDR3 bases are TGCAGCGTTCGGACCGGGACAGGGTATGGCGGGGAGCTGTTTTTT. It translates to CSVRTGTGYGGELFF.